This passage covers 7 T cell receptor beta chains from one sample sequenced in a study of T cells after yellow fever vaccination. A single record per CDR3 protein comes from TCRdb applying MiXCR to the 5' RACE reads. The sample gives around 250,000 distinct CDR3 sequences, 5.2% of which show up once; 2.5% to 4% is in the top ten. Sequencing was performed on CD4+ T cells sorted from PBMCs, taken on the day of the yellow fever booster vaccination. The receptors derive from a man aged 18 to 35 who received the YFV17D yellow fever vaccine.

The CDR3 DNA sequence: TGTGCCAGCAGCAAGCAAGACTCCTACGAGCAGTACGTC. It yields the protein CASSKQDSYEQYV. This rearrangement joins TRBV7-2 to TRBJ2-7; D remains unclear. Germline-derived CDR1 and CDR2 are SGHTA and FQGNSA. This CDR3 is built from 13 residues. Trimming left V 5 bases short and J 0 bases short, with 8 bases between.

This clonotype came up many times. The junction shows a germline mismatch at one end, possibly a read error. This chain joins TRBV5-1 and TRBJ2-2; the match to TRBD2 covers 9 bases. The germline CDR1 and CDR2 sequences are SGHRS and YFSETQ. The CDR3 is made up of 14 amino acids. CDR3 sequence: CASSLAGDTGELFF. The CDR3 DNA is TGTGCCAGCAGCTTAGCGGGGGACACCGGGGAGCTGTTTTTT.

This clonotype was detected many times. The rearrangement links TRBV18 to TRBJ2-3; TRBD2 is a possible D gene (5 bases). The CDR3 totals 14 residues. CDR1 is KGHSH and CDR2 is LQKENI in the germline V gene. Trimming took 2 bases from V and 1 from J, leaving 7 bases between them. CDR3 DNA sequence: TGTGCCAGCTCACCAGTTAGCGGCACAGATACGCAGTATTTT. It is translated as CASSPVSGTDTQYF.

The chain has TRBV18 and TRBJ2-1; D remains ambiguous. The CDR3 has 13 residues. From germline, CDR1 is KGHSH and CDR2 LQKENI. V gave up 4 bases and J gave up 4 bases, with 8 bases separating them. CDR3 coding DNA: TGTGCCAGCTCACTGACGGTTTACAATGAGCAGTTCTTC. This encodes CASSLTVYNEQFF.

This clonotype was seen many times. The J gene is TRBJ2-1, the V gene TRBV5-1; 8 bases are shared with TRBD1. In germline, CDR1 is SGHRS, CDR2 YFSETQ. The CDR3 contains 18 residues. J was trimmed by 0 bases and V by 0 bases; bases with no gene match: 8. Here the CDR3 reads CASSLAGTGKSSYNEQFF. CDR3 DNA sequence: TGCGCCAGCAGCTTGGCCGGGACAGGCAAAAGCTCCTACAATGAGCAGTTCTTC.

This clonotype appeared many times. The chain combines TRBV12-3 or TRBV12-4 with TRBJ2-4; a possible D gene is TRBD1 (5 bases). This CDR3 is built from 16 residues. The V end lost 6 bases, the J end lost 0 bases, and 15 bases lay between the germline ends. The CDR3: CASSQQAALAKNIQYF. DNA of the CDR3: TGTGCCAGCAGCCAACAGGCCGCCTTAGCCAAAAACATTCAGTACTTC.

In its sample, this clonotype was seen many times. The chain couples TRBV7-3 to TRBJ2-5, with D perhaps TRBD2 (5 bases). The CDR3 sequence is 13 residues long. V lost 4 bases to trimming and J lost 3 bases, with 9 bases between them. CDR1 and CDR2 from the germline V gene are SGHTA and FQGTGA. The CDR3 DNA is TGTGCCAGCAGCTCGGGGATTGAAGAGACCCAGTACTTC. Its translation is CASSSGIEETQYF.